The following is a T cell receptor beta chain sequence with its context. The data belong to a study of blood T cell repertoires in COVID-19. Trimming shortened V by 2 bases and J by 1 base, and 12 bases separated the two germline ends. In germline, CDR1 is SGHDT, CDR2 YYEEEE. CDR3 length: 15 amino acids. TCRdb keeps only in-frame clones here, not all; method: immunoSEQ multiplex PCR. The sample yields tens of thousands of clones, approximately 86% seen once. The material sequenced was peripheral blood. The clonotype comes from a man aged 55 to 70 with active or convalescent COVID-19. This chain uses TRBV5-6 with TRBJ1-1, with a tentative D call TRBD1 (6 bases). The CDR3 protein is CASSFSGEWNTEAFF. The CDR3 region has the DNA TGTGCCAGCAGCTTTTCAGGGGAATGGAACACTGAAGCTTTCTTT.